The 3 T cell receptor beta chains in this list originate from one sample, sequenced in a study of early T cells in non-severe SARS-CoV-2 infection (dated by TCRdb to about 2021). The library came from 5' RACE. These reads were obtained on a NextSeq 500. The raw public data were reprocessed by TCRdb itself: fastp quality trimming at Q25, MiXCR clonotype calling, in-frame beta chains only. All rows with the same CDR3 protein become a single entry with the most common DNA and genes. This sample lists about 71,000 distinct CDR3 sequences; 12% were detected once. Around 2.9% of the sample is in the top ten clones. This specimen was whole blood, taken at baseline. The receptors were gathered from an adult who was a healthcare worker with PCR-confirmed SARS-CoV-2 infection or an uninfected control (not recorded which).

V gene TRBV2 combines with J gene TRBJ2-4; a possible D gene is TRBD1 (6 bases). Germline-derived CDR1 and CDR2 are SNHLY and FYNNEI. The CDR3 runs to 16 residues. The V and J ends lost 6 bases and 7 bases respectively, with 22 bases between them. The CDR3 region is CASSGSGLKRGNIQYF. Here the CDR3 DNA reads TGTGCCAGCAGCGGATCCGGGCTCAAGAGGGGGAACATTCAGTACTTC.

This clonotype was observed at least ten times. The rearrangement joins TRBV12-3 or TRBV12-4 to TRBJ1-4, with TRBD1 identical over 7 bases. The length of the CDR3 is 18 residues. Trimming at V came to 1 base and at J to 2 bases, leaving 10 bases not matched to a gene. The CDR3 sequence is CASSLGRPRGRTNEKLFF. In DNA, the CDR3 is TGTGCCAGCAGTTTAGGCCGCCCGAGGGGGCGGACTAATGAAAAACTGTTTTTT.

The chain combines TRBV2 with TRBJ1-2; tentative D call: TRBD1 (5 bases). This CDR3 has 14 amino acids. With 2 bases removed from V and 1 base from J, the gap between germline ends came to 8 bases. CDR1 is SNHLY and CDR2 is FYNNEI in the germline V gene. The CDR3 region is CASSEQGGNYGYTF. CDR3 nucleotide sequence: TGTGCCAGCAGTGAACAGGGCGGTAACTATGGCTACACCTTC.